The present T cell receptor beta chain was sequenced within a study of molecular identifiers for immune sequencing clone quantification. The overall study: Sequencing covered four of five parts into which replicate RNA from approximately 22,000 or 94,000 naive CD8 cells was split. Study outcomes and limitations: Barcode-sharing identical TCR molecules could underestimate highly expanded clone sizes. A single cell's spiked Jurkat TCR RNA was reportedly detectable among 900,000 to 1,000,000 naive cells.

This clonotype showed up many times. Its target is not known. Previously published methods and listed TCR primers were used for the bulk TCR libraries. A single record per CDR3 protein comes from TCRdb applying MiXCR to the PCR reads. The table includes a few hundred thousand distinct CDR3 sequences, 24% detected once. The CDR3 has 14 residues. V lost 7 bases, J lost 0 bases, and 5 bases stayed unmatched. Germline values: CDR1 SGHVS, CDR2 FQNEAQ. The TCR originated in a human donor in good health. Some libraries in this study had Jurkat cell RNA spiked in. The chain carries TRBV7-8 and TRBJ1-1; 7 bases are a match to TRBD1. The sequenced sample was naive CD8+ T cells from blood, with Jurkat cell RNA spiked in. As for subset: FACS-sorted CD8+CD4-CCR7+CD45RA+ naive T cells. The CDR3 here is CASTLGQMNTEAFF. DNA for the CDR3: TGTGCCAGCACACTGGGACAGATGAACACTGAAGCTTTCTTT.